A single sample is the source of the 29 T cell receptor beta chains below, sequenced in a study of shared T cell receptors in the human thymus. The repertoire was sequenced with immunoSEQ multiplex PCR; TCRdb's copy has only in-frame clones and lacks some. Of 700,000 or so clones in the sample, 75% to 90% are singletons; the top ten hold around 0.0099%. These data also featured in a second study, about human thymus T cells.

Sequencing input: thymocytes. The receptors stem from a girl under three years old with a congenital heart defect.

The chain uses TRBV10-3 and TRBJ2-3; 9 positions match TRBD1. The CDR3 sequence is 18 residues long. The J segment lost 0 bases and the V segment lost 3 bases, leaving 10 bases of the junction unmatched. The germline CDR1 and CDR2 sequences are ENHRY and SYGVKD. The CDR3 DNA reads TGTGCCATCAGTGAAAGAGATTTCGGGACAGGGAGCACAGATACGCAGTATTTT. This codes for CAISERDFGTGSTDTQYF.

This chain links TRBV2 with TRBJ2-1; 8 bases map to TRBD2. Germline CDR1 SNHLY, CDR2 FYNNEI. Trimming at V came to 8 bases and at J to 3 bases, leaving 21 bases not matched to a gene. This CDR3 is 19 amino acids long. The CDR3 spells CASFRSGENLKTNYNEQFF. The CDR3 DNA sequence: TGTGCCAGCTTCCGTAGCGGGGAAAACTTAAAAACAAACTACAATGAGCAGTTCTTC.

The gene calls are TRBV19 and TRBJ1-2, with 8 bases matching TRBD1. The CDR3 runs to 15 residues. Germline trimming cut 5 bases from V and 2 bases from J; bases unmatched to any gene: 7. CDR1 and CDR2 from the germline V gene are LNHDA and SQIVND (reference sequence). CDR3 residues: CASSLRTGWNYGYTF. For the CDR3, the DNA is TGTGCCAGTAGTCTTCGGACAGGGTGGAACTATGGCTACACCTTC.

This clone has a single count. V and J are TRBV29-1 and TRBJ1-2; D is unresolved. Germline V gene sequence: CDR1 SQVTM, CDR2 ANQGSEA. With 4 bases removed from V and 5 bases from J, the gap between germline ends came to 14 bases. This CDR3 comprises 13 residues. CDR3 DNA: TGCAGCGTTGGGTACGGAGGACTTTATGGCTACACCTTC. Protein: CSVGYGGLYGYTF. The full variable domain, rest sourced from reference TRBV29-1 and TRBJ1-2, is SAVISQKPSRDICQRGTSLTIQCQVDSQVTMMFWYRQQPGQSLTLIATANQGSEATYESGFVIDKFPISRPNLTFSTLTVSNMSPEDSSIYLCSVGYGGLYGYTFGSGTRLTVV.

About this clone: A junction boundary mismatches the germline segment, possibly from a read error. V gene TRBV4-1 combines with J gene TRBJ1-2, with no clear D. Germline CDR1 MGHRA, CDR2 YSYEKL. This CDR3 has 16 residues. The CDR3 nucleotides are TGCGCCAGCAGCCCTTCTCCACGCGGACGTGACTATGACTACACCTTC. Translating it yields CASSPSPRGRDYDYTF.

The chain couples TRBV27 to TRBJ1-3, with D possibly being TRBD1 (6 bases). V gave up 6 bases and J gave up 2 bases, with 17 bases separating them. The CDR3 length is 16 residues. The germline V gene encodes CDR1 MNHEY and CDR2 SMNVEV (reference sequence). For the CDR3, the DNA is TGTGCCAGCAGCCCAAACACAGGGAGCCCTGGAAACACCATATATTTT. The encoded protein is CASSPNTGSPGNTIYF.

The V gene is TRBV11-2, the J gene TRBJ1-4; D gene uncertain. The V gene's germline CDR1 is SGHAT and CDR2 FQNNGV. V lost 3 bases and J 7 bases, leaving 24 bases between the germline ends. CDR3 length: 18 residues. CDR3 sequence (DNA): TGTGCCAGCAGCTTCACCCCGGTGGAGGTGGGGTCTACTGAAAAACTGTTTTTT. Translation: CASSFTPVEVGSTEKLFF.

The rearrangement joins TRBV4-1 to TRBJ2-4, with D possibly being TRBD2 (7 bases). The CDR3 totals 19 residues. CDR1 and CDR2 from the germline V gene are MGHRA and YSYEKL. With 2 bases removed from V and 0 bases from J, the gap between germline ends came to 20 bases. CDR3 protein: CASSQRGEPGGLAKNIQYF. The CDR3 DNA reads as TGCGCCAGCAGCCAAAGGGGGGAGCCCGGGGGGTTAGCCAAAAACATTCAGTACTTC.

The rearrangement joins TRBV9 to TRBJ1-6; a weak D match, TRBD1 (5 bases). CDR3 length: 16 residues. Germline loops: CDR1 SGDLS, CDR2 YYNGEE. V lost 4 bases and J 8 bases, leaving 19 bases between the germline ends. The CDR3 reads CASSPREGSSYSPLHF. CDR3 in DNA: TGTGCCAGCAGCCCCCGGGAGGGGAGTAGTTATTCACCCCTCCACTTT. Using reference TRBV9 and TRBJ1-6 for the parts outside the CDR3, the full variable domain is DSGVTQTPKHLITATGQRVTLRCSPRSGDLSVYWYQQSLDQGLQFLIQYYNGEERAKGNILERFSAQQFPDLHSELNLSSLELGDSALYFCASSPREGSSYSPLHFGNGTRLTVT.

This chain uses TRBV28 with TRBJ1-5; D not resolved. This CDR3 has 14 residues. Germline V lookup: CDR1 MDHEN, CDR2 SYDVKM. Trimming removed 3 bases from V and 5 bases from J, with 11 bases in between. CDR3 protein: CASSFLRAYQPQHF. In DNA, the CDR3 is TGTGCCAGCAGTTTTCTGCGGGCGTATCAGCCCCAGCATTTT.

The chain carries TRBV15 and TRBJ1-5; 7 bases are shared with TRBD1. The V and J ends lost 4 bases and 4 bases, in that order; junction bases with no gene match: 4. The germline V gene encodes CDR1 LNHNV and CDR2 YYDKDF (reference sequence). The CDR3 runs 14 residues. The CDR3 reads CATSKGQSNQPQHF. Written as DNA, the CDR3 is TGTGCCACCAGCAAGGGACAGAGTAATCAGCCCCAGCATTTT.

This clone is a singleton in its sample. The chain has TRBV18 and TRBJ1-5; TRBD1 agrees at 9 bases. Per the germline V gene, CDR1 is KGHSH and CDR2 is LQKENI. V dropped 4 bases and J dropped 3; count of bases not matched to a gene: 13. The CDR3 is 18 residues long. The CDR3 DNA sequence: TGTGCCAGCTCACTTATAAAACCCGGGACAGGGAACAATCAGCCCCAGCATTTT. This encodes CASSLIKPGTGNNQPQHF.

The V call is TRBV11-1, the J call TRBJ1-1; D is possibly TRBD1 (6 bases). Germline loops: CDR1 SGHAT, CDR2 FQDESV (reference sequence). With 5 bases removed from V and 1 base from J, the gap between germline ends came to 20 bases. The CDR3 is 17 amino acids. The CDR3 sequence is CASSARTDESSNTEAFF. Here the CDR3 DNA reads TGTGCCAGCAGCGCTAGGACAGATGAGTCCTCGAACACTGAAGCTTTCTTT.

This clone appeared once. The J gene is TRBJ1-1, the V gene TRBV7-3; no clear D. CDR1 is SGHTA, CDR2 FQGTGA, per germline. The CDR3 has 13 residues. Deletions cut 1 base from V and 5 bases from J, with 8 bases between. The CDR3 DNA reads TGTGCCAGCAGCTTAAACTGTCGGACTGAAGCTTTCTTT. Amino acids: CASSLNCRTEAFF. Using reference TRBV7-3 and TRBJ1-1 for the parts outside the CDR3, the full variable domain is GAGVSQTPSNKVTEKGKYVELRCDPISGHTALYWYRQSLGQGPEFLIYFQGTGAADDSGLPNDRFFAVRPEGSVSTLKIQRTERGDSAVYLCASSLNCRTEAFFGQGTRLTVV.

The rearrangement uses TRBV25-1 and TRBJ2-5; 7 nucleotides agree with TRBD1. This CDR3 is built from 16 residues. The germline CDR1 and CDR2 sequences are MGHDK and SYGVNS. J lost 0 bases, V lost 6 bases, and 10 bases had no gene match. The CDR3 DNA follows: TGTGCCAGCAGCGTCCGGGACAGCCCGTACCAAGAGACCCAGTACTTC. This gives the protein CASSVRDSPYQETQYF.

The gene calls are TRBV11-2 and TRBJ2-4, with D possibly being TRBD1 (6 bases). V was trimmed by 1 base and J by 6 bases, leaving 16 bases between them. This CDR3 contains 16 residues. The germline V gene has CDR1 SGHAT and CDR2 FQNNGV. CDR3 nucleotide sequence: TGTGCCAGCAGCTTAGGAGACAGGCGGGCCCTAAACATTCAGTACTTC. Protein sequence: CASSLGDRRALNIQYF.

This chain joins TRBV5-1 and TRBJ2-1, with 9 bases aligning to TRBD2. Germline-derived CDR1 and CDR2 are SGHRS and YFSETQ. J gave up 1 base and V 5 bases, and 4 bases lay outside the gene matches. This CDR3 has 15 amino acids. CDR3 region: CASRTSGRSYNEQFF. CDR3 DNA sequence: TGCGCCAGCAGAACTAGCGGGCGGTCCTACAATGAGCAGTTCTTC.

There are a few counts of this clone. The CDR3 nucleotides read TGTGCCAGCAGTTTAGGGGCTGATACGGTATTTAATTCACCCCTCCACTTT. Encoded protein: CASSLGADTVFNSPLHF. This chain uses TRBV27 with TRBJ1-6, with D possibly being TRBD1 (5 bases). Germline-derived CDR1 and CDR2 are MNHEY and SMNVEV (reference sequence). CDR3 length: 17 residues. The germline V and J ends were trimmed by 2 bases and 6 bases, with 17 bases remaining between them.

The rearrangement uses TRBV5-1 and TRBJ2-1; possibly TRBD2 for D (6 bases). Per the germline V gene, CDR1 is SGHRS and CDR2 is YFSETQ. The CDR3 contains 15 residues. With 4 bases removed from V and 6 bases from J, the gap between germline ends came to 17 bases. The CDR3 region is CASSPWEAPFNEQFF. DNA for the CDR3: TGCGCCAGCAGCCCCTGGGAGGCCCCATTCAATGAGCAGTTCTTC.

This clone was found a few times. The chain has TRBV6-6 and TRBJ1-4; D gene ambiguous. V lost 8 bases, J lost 7 bases, and 14 bases lay in between. Germline V gene lookup returns CDR1 MNHNY and CDR2 SVGAGI (reference sequence). This CDR3 region has 13 residues. The CDR3 DNA reads as TGTGCCAGCGGACCGGCGGGCGTTGAAAAACTGTTTTTT. This sequence encodes CASGPAGVEKLFF.

This rearrangement joins TRBV7-2 to TRBJ2-3; 7 bases fit TRBD1. The germline V gene has CDR1 SGHTA and CDR2 FQGNSA. This CDR3 spans 15 amino acids. The V and J ends lost 5 bases and 2 bases, in that order; junction bases with no gene match: 7. The CDR3 sequence: CASSMTGKLTDTQYF. CDR3 nucleotide sequence: TGTGCCAGCAGCATGACAGGGAAACTCACAGATACGCAGTATTTT.

The chain uses TRBV5-4 and TRBJ1-2; D unresolved. V was pared by 0 bases and J by 5 bases, with 17 bases between. The CDR3 sequence is 16 residues long. Per the germline V gene, CDR1 is SGHNT and CDR2 is YYREEE (reference sequence). CDR3 nucleotide sequence: TGTGCCAGCAGCTTGGTTCGCCCGAGGGTGGTGTATGGCTACACCTTC. It yields the protein CASSLVRPRVVYGYTF. The variable domain in full, completed from reference TRBV5-4 and TRBJ1-2, reads ETGVTQSPTHLIKTRGQQVTLRCSSQSGHNTVSWYQQALGQGPQFIFQYYREEENGRGNFPPRFSGLQFPNYSSELNVNALELDDSALYLCASSLVRPRVVYGYTFGSGTRLTVV.

CDR3 residues: CASSLNPAANTEAFF. CDR3 DNA sequence: TGTGCCAGCAGTTTAAATCCCGCGGCGAACACTGAAGCTTTCTTT. The J gene is TRBJ1-1, the V gene TRBV27; unclear D gene. V lost 2 bases and J 1 base, leaving 11 bases between the germline ends. Per the germline V gene, CDR1 is MNHEY and CDR2 is SMNVEV (reference sequence). The CDR3 has 15 amino acids.

The gene calls are TRBV6-1 and TRBJ2-7, with a tentative D call TRBD1 (7 bases). Trimming stripped 3 bases from V and 2 bases from J, with 20 bases between. The germline CDR1 and CDR2 sequences are MNHNS and SASEGT. CDR3 length: 17 amino acids. The CDR3 region is CASSEGCAGTAPYEQYF. The CDR3 nucleotides read TGTGCCAGCAGTGAGGGCTGCGCGGGGACAGCACCCTACGAGCAGTACTTC.

This chain joins TRBV27 and TRBJ2-7; D gene unclear. The germline V gene encodes CDR1 MNHEY and CDR2 SMNVEV (reference sequence). CDR3 length: 15 residues. Trimming pared 6 bases from V and 3 bases from J, leaving 18 bases between. CDR3 residues: CASRVNSGSHYEQYF. CDR3 coding DNA: TGTGCCAGCAGGGTGAATTCAGGATCACACTACGAGCAGTACTTC.

This sequence joins TRBV5-6 and TRBJ2-6; TRBD1 matches at 10 bases. V gave up 0 bases and J gave up 0 bases; unmatched junction bases: 6. The CDR3 totals 19 residues. Germline V CDR1 and CDR2: SGHDT, YYEEEE. The CDR3 DNA reads TGTGCCAGCAGCTTGGGGCCGCGGGACAGGGGCTCTGGGGCCAACGTCCTGACTTTC. The encoded protein is CASSLGPRDRGSGANVLTF. Drawing the rest from reference TRBV5-6 and TRBJ2-6, the complete variable domain is DAGVTQSPTHLIKTRGQQVTLRCSPKSGHDTVSWYQQALGQGPQFIFQYYEEEERQRGNFPDRFSGHQFPNYSSELNVNALLLGDSALYLCASSLGPRDRGSGANVLTFGAGSRLTVL.

This clone was seen just once. The chain uses TRBV12-5 and TRBJ1-1; a possible D gene is TRBD1 (6 bases). The CDR3 is 14 amino acids. With 11 bases removed from V and 3 bases from J, the gap between germline ends came to 19 bases. The germline gives CDR1 LGHNT, CDR2 FRNRAP. As DNA, the CDR3 is TGTGCTGCCCCGGACAGTGAAAGGGACACTGAAGCTTTCTTT. This sequence encodes CAAPDSERDTEAFF.

This clone occurred a few times. V usage is TRBV5-1 and J usage is TRBJ1-4, with 10 bases fitting TRBD1. The CDR3 sequence is 16 residues long. The junction had 10 bases not matched to a gene; V was cut back by 5 bases and J by 6 bases. The germline gives CDR1 SGHRS, CDR2 YFSETQ. CDR3 region: CASRASLGTGDEKLFF. The CDR3 bases are TGCGCCAGCAGAGCTTCCCTCGGGACAGGGGATGAAAAACTGTTTTTT.

The chain combines TRBV10-3 with TRBJ1-1, with 9 nucleotides matching TRBD1. Germline V gives CDR1 ENHRY, CDR2 SYGVKD. This CDR3 region has 12 residues. The V segment lost 11 bases and the J segment 1 base; nucleotides outside the gene matches: 2. CDR3 DNA sequence: TGTGCCTCGACAGGGGGGAACACTGAAGCTTTCTTT. Translated, it gives CASTGGNTEAFF.